The entry below gives a single T cell receptor (beta chain) sequence along with its context. This clonotype was counted many times. There is no known antigen for this receptor. No much larger clone exists at a distance of one base, and base qualities are not known. The data were obtained in a study of esophageal squamous cell carcinoma under preoperative chemotherapy listed by TCRdb under 2018. Some background on the complete study: The study profiled TCR repertoires of both peripheral blood T cells and tumor-infiltrating lymphocytes. A few patients with primary esophageal squamous cell carcinoma were included in the cohort. The effects of paclitaxel-nedaplatin chemotherapy on T-cell receptor repertoires in patients with esophageal squamous cell carcinoma were assessed. Repertoires from samples taken before paclitaxel-nedaplatin therapy were compared with repertoires from samples taken after paclitaxel-nedaplatin therapy.

The protocol used for the library was PCR. TCRdb names HiSeq X Ten as the instrument used. TCR repertoires were characterized by high-throughput sequencing. TCRdb redid the processing of the public reads, applying fastp at Q25 and MiXCR, and retained in-frame beta chains. A single entry per CDR3 protein holds the most common genes and DNA from its merged rows. Here the sample has about 15,000 distinct CDR3 sequences; roughly 66% occur a single time. About 53% of the sample is taken by the ten largest. Taken with the paper, the label for time point translates to: before preoperative PTX-NDP chemotherapy. Patients received paclitaxel-nedaplatin as preoperative chemotherapy before surgery. The CDR3, from cysteine to phenylalanine, totals 14 residues. Kept here is only the CDR3 DNA, which spans 42 bases and is read in frame from base 1. CDR1 and CDR2, looked up from the germline V gene, are MNHNS and SASEGT.

The paper as a whole reports these results and caveats: The cohort was small, with only a few patients with esophageal squamous cell carcinoma analyzed. Rather than arising solely from local clonal changes, post-treatment tumor-infiltrating lymphocytes appeared to come partly from peripheral T cells that migrated into the tumor. After chemotherapy, peripheral T cells showed a significant rise in TCR diversity, whereas tumor-infiltrating lymphocytes did not. Immediate and substantial changes in clonotype frequency were induced by paclitaxel-nedaplatin therapy, and contraction rather than amplification was more likely to be observed among abundant clones.

The chain links TRBV6-1 with TRBJ2-1, with 8 bases matching TRBD2. The J call may be incorrect, as the DNA end agrees better with TRBJ2-7. The receptor was isolated from a human donor with esophageal squamous cell carcinoma. The donor label of this sample is uncertain. Collection took place from a patient given preoperative chemotherapy. The CDR3 is CASSRWTSHAEQYF. The nucleotide sequence is given as TGTGCCAGCAGTCGGTGGACTAGCCATGCCGAGCAGTACTTC.